The subject of this entry is one T cell receptor (beta chain). It lacks a known antigen. Base-call qualities are not available, and no considerably larger clone is one nucleotide away. To sequence the TCRbeta CDR3 region, genomic DNA was isolated from the sorted cells. The immunoSEQ Assay was used for sequencing of TCRbeta CDR3 regions. TCRdb re-hosts the immuneACCESS table, in-frame sequences only. Its copies lack some clones; in the studies checked, an unresolved V gene accounts for under half of them, and the cause for the rest is not known. The sample includes 65,000 to 95,000 clones, with roughly 94% observed a single time. Roughly a tenth of the sample is taken by the ten largest. CDR1 and CDR2, per the germline V gene (reference sequence), are SGHNT and YYREEE. Trimming takes 4 bases from V and 2 bases from J, and the germline ends sit 8 bases apart. Inclusive of the bounding cysteine and phenylalanine, the CDR3 is 13 residues long. Only the CDR3 portion is preserved as DNA: 39 bases, with reading frame beginning at the first base.

These data come from a study of OX40 agonist ivuxolimab in advanced cancers. At the level of the whole study: Ivuxolimab was a fully human IgG2 agonistic monoclonal antibody targeting the costimulatory receptor OX40 (CD134). Intravenous ivuxolimab was administered to patients every 2 weeks at six dose levels: 0.01, 0.1, 0.3, 1.5, 3 and 10 mg/kg. Of the roughly 53 patients in dose escalation, about 20 had hepatocellular carcinoma, some 15 had melanoma, 9 had renal cell carcinoma and 9 had head and neck cancer. A male proportion of roughly 80% and a mean age of approximately 60 years, ranging from roughly 23 to 85, were recorded for the dose-escalation cohort. Prior anti-PD-1, anti-PD-L1 or anti-CTLA-4 therapy was permitted, and checkpoint inhibitors had been received by 40% to 50% of dose-escalation patients. Partial responses occurred in three dose-escalation patients, of whom one had hepatocellular carcinoma and two had cutaneous melanoma. The purpose of peripheral TCRbeta sequencing was to test whether ivuxolimab changed TCR sequence diversity and led to clonal T-cell expansion. The paper reports the monotherapy dose-escalation portion (N of about 47 patients) of the phase I ivuxolimab trial. Here is what the overall study found, with its caveats: At doses of 0.1 to 3.0 mg/kg, clonal expansion of both CD4+ and CD8+ blood T cells was observed from baseline to week 6. Partial responders in the 0.1-3.0 mg/kg groups had among the lowest normalized peripheral clonal expansion, especially among CD8+ T cells. After ivuxolimab, CD8+ T cells had more expanded clones than CD4+ T cells on average. Low levels of normalized T-cell clonal expansion were also seen in some patients who did not respond. The antigen specificity of the clonally expanded peripheral T cells was not determined.

Patients with autoimmune disease history or receiving systemic immunosuppression were excluded from the trial. Peripheral blood for TCR sequencing was collected from all dose cohorts at baseline, on cycle 4 day 1, and on cycle 7 day 1. The samples were drawn from a first-in-human, open-label, multicenter phase I dose-escalation trial of ivuxolimab. The trial enrolled adults with locally advanced or metastatic head and neck squamous cell, hepatocellular, melanoma or renal cell carcinoma. Before TCR sequencing, CD4+ and CD8+ T cells were separately sorted from peripheral blood. The sequenced sample was CD4+ or CD8+ T cells sorted from blood, obtained in a trial of the OX40 agonist ivuxolimab. In this chain, TRBV5-4 is recombined with TRBJ2-3; the D gene lacks a confident call. The origin of this receptor is an adult with an advanced solid tumor such as melanoma, head and neck, liver or kidney cancer. The CDR3 here reads CASSAPLTDTQYF. The DNA is as follows: TGTGCCAGCAGCGCCCCACTCACAGATACGCAGTATTTT.